The 17 T cell receptor beta chains below were found in one sample sequenced in a study of blood T cell repertoires in COVID-19. Sequencing was performed with immunoSEQ multiplex PCR; in TCRdb, only in-frame clones are kept and a portion is missing. The sample contains a few hundred thousand clones, around 89% of which appear only once. The sequenced sample consisted of peripheral blood. The receptors derive from a young woman with COVID-19, enrolled during active disease.

This clone has a single count. The chain links TRBV6-6 to TRBJ1-5, with 8 nucleotides matching TRBD1. Unmatched junction bases numbered 10, after V lost 6 bases and J lost 6 bases. The CDR3 is made up of 15 amino acids. CDR1 and CDR2 from the germline V gene are MNHNY and SVGAGI (reference sequence). The CDR3 nucleotides read TGTGCCAGCAGCCTAAACTCCGGACAGGGTCAGCCCCAGCATTTT. This translates into CASSLNSGQGQPQHF.

V and J are TRBV6-2 or TRBV6-3 and TRBJ1-2, with 7 bases identical to TRBD1. Germline V gene sequence: CDR1 MNHEY, CDR2 SVGEGT. The V gene end was trimmed by 6 bases and the J gene end by 5 bases; junction bases not matched to a gene: 3. The CDR3 totals 12 residues. Here the CDR3 DNA reads TGTGCCAGCAGCTGGGGACAGTATGGCTACACCTTC. It specifies CASSWGQYGYTF.

CDR3 DNA: TGCGCCAGCAGCCCTAGACAGACCACAGATACGCAGTATTTT. Its protein is CASSPRQTTDTQYF. The rearrangement uses TRBV5-1 and TRBJ2-3, with D perhaps TRBD1 (5 bases). The ends were cut back, 4 bases at V and 2 bases at J, with 11 bases in the middle. Germline loops: CDR1 SGHRS, CDR2 YFSETQ. The CDR3 runs 14 residues.

The V and J genes are TRBV2 and TRBJ1-1; D gene uncertain. Trimming pared 4 bases from V and 1 base from J, leaving 10 bases between. This CDR3 comprises 14 residues. Per germline, CDR1 SNHLY and CDR2 FYNNEI. For the CDR3, the DNA is TGTGCCAGCAGTGTAAGGGAGGGGAACACTGAAGCTTTCTTT. Translating it yields CASSVREGNTEAFF.

This clone was counted ten times or more. This chain links TRBV5-1 with TRBJ2-7; the match to TRBD1 covers 7 bases. The germline gives CDR1 SGHRS, CDR2 YFSETQ. The CDR3 is 14 residues long. The J segment lost 2 bases and the V segment lost 4 bases, leaving 6 bases of the junction unmatched. CDR3 residues: CASSPTGTAYEQYF. DNA of the CDR3: TGCGCCAGCAGCCCGACAGGGACAGCCTACGAGCAGTACTTC.

The CDR3 sequence: CASSPWTSSPLHF. The DNA of the CDR3 is TGTGCCAGCAGCCCCTGGACAAGTTCACCCCTCCACTTT. The chain uses TRBV7-2 and TRBJ1-6; tentatively, D is TRBD1 (5 bases). This CDR3 contains 13 residues. Looked up from germline, CDR1 is SGHTA and CDR2 is FQGNSA. Trimming cost V 5 bases and J 9 bases, with 11 bases left between them.

J is TRBJ1-2 and V is TRBV2, with D unclear. The CDR3 totals 14 residues. Germline V gene lookup returns CDR1 SNHLY and CDR2 FYNNEI. V shed 7 bases and J shed 2 bases, with 14 bases lying between them. The CDR3 DNA is TGTGCCAGCATTAGACTCACCGGCAACTATGGCTACACCTTC. As protein: CASIRLTGNYGYTF.

In nucleotides, the CDR3 is TGTGCCAGCACACGAGCGGGGGGGCCGGAGGATACGCAGTATTTT. Encoded protein: CASTRAGGPEDTQYF. This chain uses TRBV3-1 (or the pseudogene TRBV3-2) with TRBJ2-3, with 10 bases identical to TRBD2. The V and J ends lost 7 bases and 6 bases, in that order; junction bases with no gene match: 10. The CDR3 is 15 amino acids. Germline V gene data show CDR1 as LGHDT and CDR2 as YNNKEL (reference sequence).

The rearrangement links TRBV19 to TRBJ2-1; 8 nucleotides agree with TRBD2. The V gene's germline CDR1 is LNHDA and CDR2 SQIVND (reference sequence). The CDR3 runs to 21 residues. J gave up 0 bases and V 0 bases, and 16 bases lay outside the gene matches. The CDR3 bases are TGTGCCAGTAGTATAGATTGGACTAGCCGTGATCCGATGAGCTCCTACAATGAGCAGTTCTTC. This encodes CASSIDWTSRDPMSSYNEQFF.

The table lists this clone with a count of one. The rearrangement uses TRBV28 and TRBJ1-1; no reliable D call. This CDR3 contains 16 residues. Germline V lookup: CDR1 MDHEN, CDR2 SYDVKM. V dropped 6 bases and J dropped 0 bases, with 17 bases sitting between them. CDR3 sequence reads: CASSPYLRGMNTEAFF. CDR3 DNA sequence: TGTGCCAGCAGCCCCTACTTAAGAGGCATGAACACTGAAGCTTTCTTT. The whole variable domain, filled in from reference TRBV28 and TRBJ1-1, reads DVKVTQSSRYLVKRTGEKVFLECVQDMDHENMFWYRQDPGLGLRLIYFSYDVKMKEKGDIPEGYSVSREKKERFSLILESASTNQTSMYLCASSPYLRGMNTEAFFGQGTRLTVV.

The V call is TRBV5-1, the J call TRBJ1-6; 8 bases agree with TRBD1. This CDR3 is 13 amino acids long. Germline V gene sequence: CDR1 SGHRS, CDR2 YFSETQ. J was trimmed by 9 bases and V by 5 bases; bases with no gene match: 4. CDR3 DNA sequence: TGCGCCAGCAGGACAGGGGAAGGTTCACCCCTCCACTTT. It translates to CASRTGEGSPLHF.

The chain is built from TRBV24-1 and TRBJ1-5; no firm D call. V lost 4 bases and J 4 bases, leaving 22 bases between the germline ends. Germline CDR1 reads KGHDR; CDR2 reads SFDVKD. This CDR3 is built from 18 residues. This chain's CDR3 is CATSDTPEARGRNQPQHF. The CDR3, as DNA: TGTGCCACCAGTGACACCCCCGAGGCGCGGGGTCGAAATCAGCCCCAGCATTTT.

The chain links TRBV6-2 or TRBV6-3 to TRBJ2-3; 12 bases align to TRBD2. The V and J ends lost 4 bases and 1 base, in that order; junction bases with no gene match: 3. In germline, CDR1 is MNHEY, CDR2 SVGEGT. The CDR3 extends over 16 amino acids. The CDR3 DNA reads TGTGCCAGCAGTTCATGGACTAGCGGGGGCACAGATACGCAGTATTTT. Its protein is CASSSWTSGGTDTQYF.

The chain combines TRBV10-1 with TRBJ2-5; D is undetermined. V lost 1 base and J lost 7, with 10 bases in between. Germline V gene lookup returns CDR1 WNHNN and CDR2 SYGVQD (reference sequence). The CDR3 runs 13 residues. The CDR3 protein is CASSELEYGTQYF. The DNA of the CDR3 is TGCGCCAGCAGTGAGTTGGAGTATGGGACCCAGTACTTC.

The chain has TRBV10-1 and TRBJ1-2; D not certain. CDR1 WNHNN and CDR2 SYGVQD come from the germline V gene (reference sequence). V was clipped by 5 bases and J by 4 bases, with 11 bases between them. There are 13 residues in the CDR3. The CDR3 sequence is CASSMGPGYGYTF. CDR3 sequence (DNA): TGCGCCAGCAGTATGGGTCCGGGCTATGGCTACACCTTC.

This chain links TRBV7-8 with TRBJ1-2, with D perhaps TRBD1 (6 bases). Trimming removed 1 base at V and 12 bases at J, with 18 bases between. The CDR3 runs to 14 residues. Germline V gene lookup returns CDR1 SGHVS and CDR2 FQNEAQ. CDR3 DNA: TGTGCCAGCAGCTTAGATACAGGGTCCCACTTCGACACCTTC. The encoded protein is CASSLDTGSHFDTF.

The CDR3 DNA reads as TGTGCCAGTAGTGCGGGGACTAGCGGGGACGGGGACCATGAGCAGTTCTTC. Translated: CASSAGTSGDGDHEQFF. The rearrangement links TRBV19 to TRBJ2-1, with 13 bases that match TRBD2. This CDR3 is built from 17 residues. Germline CDR1 is LNHDA and CDR2 is SQIVND (reference sequence). V lost 5 bases and J lost 8; bases outside the gene matches: 12.